These 26 T cell receptor beta chains came from one sample sequenced in a study of blood T cell repertoires in COVID-19. Profiling relied on immunoSEQ multiplex PCR, and the TCRdb table lists in-frame clones only, not all of them. This repertoire shows about 400,000 clones, 70% to 90% found once; its top ten account for around 2.1%. Sequenced material: PBMCs or T cells enriched from blood (not recorded which). The source is a woman in her forties with acute COVID-19.

This sequence joins TRBV15 and TRBJ1-4, with 9 bases aligning to TRBD1. The germline CDR1 and CDR2 sequences are LNHNV and YYDKDF (reference sequence). The CDR3 totals 15 residues. J lost 8 bases, V lost 3 bases, and 7 bases had no gene match. The CDR3 protein is CATSRDRGGWEKLFF. Here the CDR3 DNA reads TGTGCCACCAGCAGGGACAGGGGAGGCTGGGAAAAACTGTTTTTT. Using reference TRBV15 and TRBJ1-4 for the parts outside the CDR3, the full variable domain is DAMVIQNPRYQVTQFGKPVTLSCSQTLNHNVMYWYQQKSSQAPKLLFHYYDKDFNNEADTPDNFQSRRPNTSFCFLDIRSPGLGDTAMYLCATSRDRGGWEKLFFGSGTQLSVL.

The chain uses TRBV2 and TRBJ2-7; TRBD2 is a possible D gene (5 bases). Germline-derived CDR1 and CDR2 are SNHLY and FYNNEI. The CDR3 runs to 11 residues. V was pared by 6 bases and J by 2 bases, with 5 bases between. The chain's CDR3 is CASRRAYEQYF. The CDR3 DNA reads as TGTGCCAGCAGGAGGGCCTACGAGCAGTACTTC.

The V gene is TRBV10-3, the J gene TRBJ1-6; 7 bases fit TRBD1. The trim removed 6 bases at V and 9 bases at J, leaving 8 bases unmatched. CDR3 length: 14 residues. Per the germline V gene, CDR1 is ENHRY and CDR2 is SYGVKD. CDR3 nucleotides: TGTGCCATCAGGAACACAGGGGCTAGTTCACCCCTCCACTTT. The encoded protein is CAIRNTGASSPLHF.

The V gene is TRBV4-1, the J gene TRBJ1-2; D remains unclear. V was cut by 1 base and J by 1 base, with 10 bases left in between. Per the germline V gene, CDR1 is MGHRA and CDR2 is YSYEKL. This CDR3 has 15 residues. CDR3 protein: CASSQGVTVNYGYTF. Written as DNA, the CDR3 is TGCGCCAGCAGCCAAGGTGTAACAGTTAACTATGGCTACACCTTC.

V is TRBV19 and J is TRBJ1-2; D is perhaps TRBD1 (5 bases). This CDR3 comprises 13 residues. Between the trimmed V and J ends, which lost 2 bases and 12 bases, there was a span of 16 bases. Germline lookup yields CDR1 LNHDA and CDR2 SQIVND (reference sequence). The CDR3 protein is CASSIQGARADTF. The CDR3 nucleotides read TGTGCCAGTAGTATACAAGGGGCCAGGGCGGACACCTTC. Full variable domain (remainder filled in from reference TRBV19 and TRBJ1-2): DGGITQSPKYLFRKEGQNVTLSCEQNLNHDAMYWYRQDPGQGLRLIYYSQIVNDFQKGDIAEGYSVSREKKESFPLTVTSAQKNPTAFYLCASSIQGARADTFGSGTRLTVV.

The chain is built from TRBV3-1 (or the pseudogene TRBV3-2) and TRBJ1-2; TRBD1 agrees at 8 bases. Germline V gene data show CDR1 as LGHDT and CDR2 as YNNKEL (reference sequence). CDR3 length equals 15 residues. Unmatched junction bases numbered 5, after V lost 0 bases and J lost 5 bases. In DNA, the CDR3 is TGTGCCAGCAGCCAAGACCGACAGGGGTTGTATGGCTACACCTTC. This codes for CASSQDRQGLYGYTF.

The chain joins TRBV24-1 to TRBJ1-1; 7 nucleotides agree with TRBD1. This CDR3 spans 13 amino acids. V trimming: 7 bases; J trimming: 6 bases; junction bases outside the gene matches: 7. Per the germline V gene, CDR1 is KGHDR and CDR2 is SFDVKD. The CDR3 DNA follows: TGTGCCACCAGCGCCACAGGGGCCCCTGAAGCTTTCTTT. Protein: CATSATGAPEAFF.

As regards this clone: Other DNA sequences in the sample encode the same CDR3. The V and J genes are TRBV5-4 and TRBJ1-2, with TRBD1 matching 9 bases. The CDR3 loop spans 15 amino acids. CDR1 SGHNT and CDR2 YYREEE come from the germline V gene (reference sequence). Germline trimming cut 3 bases from V and 5 bases from J; bases unmatched to any gene: 8. This chain's CDR3 is CASSSPGQGSYGYTF. The CDR3, as DNA: TGTGCCAGCAGCTCGCCGGGACAGGGATCATATGGCTACACCTTC.

The chain is built from TRBV5-4 and TRBJ1-1; weak D call: TRBD1 (5 bases). CDR1 is SGHNT and CDR2 is YYREEE in the germline V gene (reference sequence). V lost 0 bases to trimming and J lost 4 bases, with 10 bases between them. The CDR3 sequence is 14 residues long. The CDR3 here is CASSLDPQGTEAFF. The CDR3 DNA is TGTGCCAGCAGCTTGGACCCCCAGGGCACTGAAGCTTTCTTT.

The rearrangement links TRBV20-1 to TRBJ2-4, with a tentative D call TRBD1 (6 bases). The V end lost 3 bases, the J end lost 0 bases, and 9 bases lay between the germline ends. The CDR3 has 14 residues. Germline assignment: CDR1 DFQATT and CDR2 SNEGSKA (reference sequence). The CDR3 DNA follows: TGCAGTGCTAGTAACAGGGTAGCCAAAAACATTCAGTACTTC. Protein product: CSASNRVAKNIQYF.

The V gene is TRBV19, the J gene TRBJ1-5; D is undetermined. The CDR3 covers 14 residues. Between the trimmed V and J ends, which lost 3 bases and 1 base, there was a span of 7 bases. The V gene's germline CDR1 is LNHDA and CDR2 SQIVND (reference sequence). The CDR3: CASSISASNQPQHF. CDR3 bases: TGTGCCAGTAGTATTAGCGCCAGCAATCAGCCCCAGCATTTT.

This clone is a singleton in its sample. The chain couples TRBV6-5 to TRBJ1-4; D is possibly TRBD1 (6 bases). Looked up from germline, CDR1 is MNHEY and CDR2 is SVGAGI. Trimming shortened V by 6 bases and J by 5 bases, and 16 bases separated the two germline ends. There are 15 residues in the CDR3. The CDR3 sequence: CASSQPGHQNEKLFF. CDR3 sequence (DNA): TGTGCCAGCAGCCAACCGGGACACCAAAATGAAAAACTGTTTTTT.

This chain links TRBV6-5 with TRBJ1-2; weak D call: TRBD1 (5 bases). Germline CDR1 reads MNHEY; CDR2 reads SVGAGI. This CDR3 is 14 amino acids long. V lost 0 bases to trimming and J lost 3 bases, with 8 bases between them. The CDR3 coding sequence is TGTGCCAGCAGTTACTCGGGGGAGGACTATGGCTACACCTTC. Its protein product is CASSYSGEDYGYTF.

The J gene is TRBJ1-2, the V gene TRBV6-6, with 7 bases lining up with TRBD1. The CDR3 spans 15 residues. Germline lookup yields CDR1 MNHNY and CDR2 SVGAGI (reference sequence). The ends lost 7 bases at V and 0 bases at J; junction bases unmatched: 8. In nucleotides, the CDR3 is TGTGCCAGCATCCCGGACAGGAGAGCTAACTATGGCTACACCTTC. Translating it yields CASIPDRRANYGYTF.

The chain is built from TRBV5-4 and TRBJ2-5; 10 bases fit TRBD2. V lost 3 bases and J lost 5; bases outside the gene matches: 4. The CDR3 consists of 14 residues. Germline V gene data show CDR1 as SGHNT and CDR2 as YYREEE (reference sequence). In nucleotides, the CDR3 is TGTGCCAGCAGCTCAGCTAGCGGGGGCGAGACCCAGTACTTC. This sequence encodes CASSSASGGETQYF.

The gene calls are TRBV2 and TRBJ2-1; TRBD2 matches 7 bases. The CDR3 is 14 amino acids. Germline assignment: CDR1 SNHLY and CDR2 FYNNEI. V was pared by 6 bases and J by 4 bases, with 6 bases of the junction left unmatched. CDR3 amino acids: CASSRDYTYNEQFF. The CDR3 nucleotides are TGTGCCAGCAGCCGGGACTACACATACAATGAGCAGTTCTTC. Looking up the rest from reference TRBV2 and TRBJ2-1 gives the full variable domain: EPEVTQTPSHQVTQMGQEVILRCVPISNHLYFYWYRQILGQKVEFLVSFYNNEISEKSEIFDDQFSVERPDGSNFTLKIRSTKLEDSAMYFCASSRDYTYNEQFFGPGTRLTVL.

V usage is TRBV10-3 and J usage is TRBJ1-2; the match to TRBD1 covers 7 bases. Trimming removed 10 bases from V and 4 bases from J; junction bases left unmatched: 6. Per germline, CDR1 ENHRY and CDR2 SYGVKD. The CDR3 is 12 residues long. CDR3 DNA sequence: TGTGCCACGACAGGGTCCGGCTATGGCTACACCTTC. Protein sequence: CATTGSGYGYTF.

This clone was counted between two and nine times. The gene calls are TRBV18 and TRBJ2-7; tentative D call: TRBD1 (7 bases). Trimming shortened V by 1 base and J by 3 bases, and 25 bases separated the two germline ends. Germline V gene lookup returns CDR1 KGHSH and CDR2 LQKENI. The CDR3 contains 19 residues. This CDR3 reads CASSPRGLPSGQDRYEQYF. The CDR3 nucleotides are TGTGCCAGCTCACCACGGGGACTCCCTTCAGGACAGGACCGCTACGAGCAGTACTTC.

This chain uses TRBV7-9 with TRBJ2-7; TRBD1 agrees at 8 bases. The J segment lost 5 bases and the V segment lost 5 bases, leaving 8 bases of the junction unmatched. The V gene's germline CDR1 is SEHNR and CDR2 FQNEAQ (reference sequence). The CDR3 loop spans 14 amino acids. The CDR3 region is CASSLGQAGDEQYF. The DNA for the CDR3 is TGTGCCAGCAGCCTGGGACAGGCTGGCGACGAGCAGTACTTC.

The chain uses TRBV24-1 and TRBJ1-1; D gene unclear. This CDR3 spans 14 amino acids. The germline V gene encodes CDR1 KGHDR and CDR2 SFDVKD. V was trimmed by 2 bases and J by 1 base, leaving 7 bases between them. The CDR3 DNA follows: TGTGCCACCAGTGATTCTAGGTGGAACACTGAAGCTTTCTTT. This translates into CATSDSRWNTEAFF.

With respect to this clone: This specimen includes other DNA sequences encoding the same CDR3. J is TRBJ1-5 and V is TRBV5-1; 11 bases fit TRBD1. CDR1 and CDR2 (germline): SGHRS, YFSETQ. The ends lost 4 bases at V and 4 bases at J; junction bases unmatched: 4. CDR3 size: 15 residues. CDR3 residues: CASSLGTGGNQPQHF. CDR3 in DNA: TGCGCCAGCAGCCTGGGGACAGGGGGGAATCAGCCCCAGCATTTT.

This clone was picked up a small number of times. The rearrangement links TRBV5-1 to TRBJ2-5; 9 nucleotides align to TRBD2. Germline CDR1 is SGHRS and CDR2 is YFSETQ. The V gene end was trimmed by 5 bases and the J gene end by 1 base; junction bases not matched to a gene: 9. CDR3 size: 16 residues. The CDR3 here is CASSPFSGGLQETQYF. As DNA, the CDR3 is TGCGCCAGCAGTCCCTTTAGCGGGGGCCTCCAAGAGACCCAGTACTTC.

The rearrangement uses TRBV5-1 and TRBJ1-5, with D perhaps TRBD1 (6 bases). The CDR3 totals 15 residues. V was shortened by 1 base and J by 0 bases, with 8 bases between the two germline ends. Germline assignment: CDR1 SGHRS and CDR2 YFSETQ. CDR3 nucleotide sequence: TGCGCCAGCAGCTTGTCAGGGGATAGCAATCAGCCCCAGCATTTT. Its translation is CASSLSGDSNQPQHF.

The chain joins TRBV18 to TRBJ1-4; 7 nucleotides line up with TRBD1. Trimming took 1 base from V and 0 from J; bases not matched to a gene: 5. Germline lookup yields CDR1 KGHSH and CDR2 LQKENI. This CDR3 region has 17 residues. The CDR3 nucleotides are TGTGCCAGCTCACCACTGACAGGGTTTGCAACTAATGAAAAACTGTTTTTT. Translation: CASSPLTGFATNEKLFF.

The chain employs TRBV7-2 and TRBJ2-2, with D tentatively TRBD2 (8 bases). The CDR3 is made up of 18 amino acids. Trimming removed 2 bases at V and 2 bases at J, with 18 bases between. Germline values: CDR1 SGHTA, CDR2 FQGNSA. CDR3 sequence reads: CASSLYLAGQLNTGELFF. CDR3 DNA sequence: TGTGCCAGCAGCTTATATTTAGCGGGACAGCTTAACACCGGGGAGCTGTTTTTT.

J is TRBJ2-6 and V is TRBV21-1; TRBD1, the table's D call, lacks a check against the DNA. TRBV21-1 is tagged as a pseudogene. The CDR3 is made up of 22 amino acids. CDR3 in DNA: TGTGCCAGCAGCAAAGCGCTCGGACAAGATCCAGGGGGCTGCTCTGGGGCCAACGTCCTGACTTTC. Its protein is CASSKALGQDPGGCSGANVLTF.